The sequence of this TCR beta chain was determined in a study of T cells in tumors after PD-1 blockade. CDR3 length: 12 amino acids. Germline CDR1 reads SNHLY; CDR2 reads FYNNEI. Trimming removed 5 bases from V and 3 bases from J, with 8 bases in between. Method: immunoSEQ multiplex PCR; TCRdb's copy keeps in-frame clones and lacks some. The sample has roughly 48,000 clones; approximately 84% are singletons. This chain links TRBV2 with TRBJ2-7, with a tentative D call TRBD1 (5 bases). The specimen was PBMCs, collected before anti-PD-1 treatment. The sequence came from a human donor with basal cell carcinoma. This CDR3 is CASSLQGYEQYF. CDR3 bases: TGTGCCAGCAGTCTCCAGGGCTACGAGCAGTACTTC.